Shown below are 13 T cell receptor beta chains from a single sample sequenced in a study of early T cells in non-severe SARS-CoV-2 infection. TCRdb re-called the 5' RACE reads through MiXCR, storing one row per CDR3 protein. The data show roughly 100,000 distinct CDR3 sequences, 14% seen once. The sample comprised whole blood. Receptors originate from an adult who was a healthcare worker with PCR-confirmed SARS-CoV-2 infection or an uninfected control (not recorded which).

The chain couples TRBV29-1 to TRBJ2-3; 8 bases match TRBD1. Germline V gene sequence: CDR1 SQVTM, CDR2 ANQGSEA. The trim removed 4 bases at V and 3 bases at J, leaving 3 bases unmatched. The CDR3 consists of 13 residues. In DNA form, the CDR3 reads TGCAGCGTTGGACAGGGGCTGACAGATACGCAGTATTTT. Amino acid sequence: CSVGQGLTDTQYF.

This clonotype was detected many times. V is TRBV7-6 and J is TRBJ2-5, with unresolved D. CDR3 length equals 11 residues. Germline values: CDR1 SGHVS, CDR2 FNYEAQ. Deletions cut 9 bases from V and 5 bases from J, with 10 bases between. This CDR3 is CARLDLETQYF. The CDR3 DNA reads as TGTGCCAGGCTTGACCTCGAGACCCAGTACTTC.

The J gene is TRBJ2-3, the V gene TRBV28; 8 bases match TRBD2. Unmatched junction bases numbered 11, after V lost 8 bases and J lost 4 bases. This CDR3 has 15 amino acids. CDR1 MDHEN and CDR2 SYDVKM come from the germline V gene. The DNA for the CDR3 is TGTGCCAGCCACCCTGGACTAGCCCCTGCAGATACGCAGTATTTT. Protein: CASHPGLAPADTQYF. The full variable domain, in which reference TRBV28 and TRBJ2-3 provide the parts outside the CDR3, is DVKVTQSSRYLVKRTGEKVFLECVQDMDHENMFWYRQDPGLGLRLIYFSYDVKMKEKGDIPEGYSVSREKKERFSLILESASTNQTSMYLCASHPGLAPADTQYFGPGTRLTVL.

This clonotype was seen repeatedly, ten times or more. The chain recombines TRBV7-2 with TRBJ1-5; D is unclear. Trimming took 5 bases from V and 4 from J, leaving 12 bases between them. Germline CDR1 SGHTA, CDR2 FQGNSA. This CDR3 contains 14 residues. The CDR3 DNA follows: TGTGCCAGCAGCCACCAGAAACAAAATCAGCCCCAGCATTTT. Translating it yields CASSHQKQNQPQHF.

The chain is built from TRBV20-1 and TRBJ2-1; TRBD2 aligns across 8 bases. The germline V gene encodes CDR1 DFQATT and CDR2 SNEGSKA (reference sequence). CDR3 length: 11 residues. The CDR3 region is CSARTSHEQFF. Here the CDR3 DNA reads TGCAGCGCTCGGACTAGCCATGAGCAGTTCTTC.

The chain recombines TRBV11-2 with TRBJ2-7, with a weak D call TRBD1 (5 bases). Germline V lookup: CDR1 SGHAT, CDR2 FQNNGV. V was cut by 1 base and J by 0 bases, with 10 bases left in between. The CDR3 totals 15 residues. CDR3: CASSLARQPSYEQYF. The CDR3 DNA reads as TGTGCCAGCAGCTTAGCCAGACAGCCCTCCTACGAGCAGTACTTC. Using reference TRBV11-2 and TRBJ2-7 for the parts outside the CDR3, the full variable domain is EAGVAQSPRYKIIEKRQSVAFWCNPISGHATLYWYQQILGQGPKLLIQFQNNGVVDDSQLPKDRFSAERLKGVDSTLKIQPAKLEDSAVYLCASSLARQPSYEQYFGPGTRLTVT.

This chain joins TRBV11-3 and TRBJ2-1; no firm D call. V was pared by 6 bases and J by 6 bases, with 9 bases between. Germline values: CDR1 SGHNT, CDR2 YENEEA. This CDR3 has 12 amino acids. The CDR3 sequence is CASSLQANEQFF. The CDR3 coding sequence is TGTGCCAGCAGTTTGCAGGCCAATGAGCAGTTCTTC.

This clonotype was seen at least ten times. The chain is built from TRBV20-1 and TRBJ1-5; D not resolved. V was clipped by 1 base and J by 3 bases, with 7 bases between them. There are 13 residues in the CDR3. Germline assignment: CDR1 DFQATT and CDR2 SNEGSKA (reference sequence). CDR3 region: CSARVTNNQPQHF. DNA of the CDR3: TGCAGTGCTAGAGTCACGAACAATCAGCCCCAGCATTTT.

CDR3 sequence: CASSLVASGAEHTDTQYF. CDR3 in DNA: TGTGCCAGCAGCTTAGTGGCTAGCGGGGCTGAGCACACAGATACGCAGTATTTT. This rearrangement joins TRBV7-2 to TRBJ2-3, with 9 bases identical to TRBD2. The CDR3 consists of 18 residues. Germline V CDR1 and CDR2: SGHTA, FQGNSA. J lost 2 bases, V lost 1 base, and 10 bases had no gene match.

This clonotype was observed a few times. The J gene is TRBJ1-5, the V gene TRBV19; no reliable D call. This CDR3 is built from 15 residues. Trimming cost V 4 bases and J 1 base, with 11 bases left between them. Germline values: CDR1 LNHDA, CDR2 SQIVND (reference sequence). CDR3 coding DNA: TGTGCCAGTAGTACCAATCAGGACAGCAATCAGCCCCAGCATTTT. The encoded protein is CASSTNQDSNQPQHF.

The V and J genes are TRBV29-1 and TRBJ1-1, with 7 bases aligning to TRBD1. V lost 6 bases and J lost 0; bases outside the gene matches: 7. From germline, CDR1 is SQVTM and CDR2 ANQGSEA. The CDR3 is made up of 14 amino acids. CDR3 protein: CSVLLQGMNTEAFF. The CDR3 DNA reads as TGCAGCGTACTATTACAGGGGATGAACACTGAAGCTTTCTTT.

This clonotype was counted between two and nine times. The J gene is TRBJ2-3, the V gene TRBV7-2; D call uncertain. The CDR3 runs to 15 residues. Germline V gene sequence: CDR1 SGHTA, CDR2 FQGNSA. Between the trimmed V and J ends, which lost 5 bases and 2 bases, there was a span of 14 bases. The CDR3 reads CASSRRVGITDTQYF. In DNA, the CDR3 is TGTGCCAGCAGCCGAAGGGTGGGGATCACAGATACGCAGTATTTT.

In this sample, this clonotype turned up a few times. The genes are TRBV11-3 and TRBJ2-3; TRBD2 matches 8 bases. Germline CDR1 and CDR2: SGHNT and YENEEA. Germline trimming cut 3 bases from V and 4 bases from J; bases unmatched to any gene: 3. The CDR3 consists of 14 residues. CDR3 nucleotide sequence: TGTGCCAGCAGCTTCGGGAGGGGCGCAGATACGCAGTATTTT. It encodes CASSFGRGADTQYF.